Each of the 26 T cell receptor beta chains below was sequenced from the same sample in a study of blood T cell repertoires in COVID-19. Assay used: immunoSEQ multiplex PCR; TCRdb lists only in-frame clones, some missing. The data hold a few hundred thousand clones, with approximately 81% observed a single time. The sample consisted of PBMCs or T cells enriched from blood (not recorded which). Every receptor here comes from a woman between 50 and 59 years old who had been exposed to COVID-19.

V gene TRBV5-1 combines with J gene TRBJ1-6; the match to TRBD1 covers 7 bases. Per the germline V gene, CDR1 is SGHRS and CDR2 is YFSETQ. There are 14 residues in the CDR3. The J segment lost 8 bases and the V segment lost 4 bases, leaving 6 bases of the junction unmatched. The CDR3 nucleotides read TGCGCCAGCAGCGGGGACAGTTGGGATTCACCCCTCCACTTT. As protein: CASSGDSWDSPLHF.

This clone was detected once. The chain employs TRBV6-1 and TRBJ1-2, with D maybe TRBD1 (6 bases). V lost 2 bases and J 5 bases, leaving 15 bases between the germline ends. This CDR3 spans 15 amino acids. Germline V lookup: CDR1 MNHNS, CDR2 SASEGT. The CDR3 DNA reads as TGTGCCAGCAGTGAAAGGACCAGGGGAATATATGGCTACACCTTC. Translating it yields CASSERTRGIYGYTF.

The chain has TRBV19 and TRBJ1-5, with D uncertain. The CDR3 extends over 14 amino acids. Between the trimmed V and J ends, which lost 3 bases and 2 bases, there was a span of 8 bases. Germline V gene sequence: CDR1 LNHDA, CDR2 SQIVND (reference sequence). The DNA for the CDR3 is TGTGCCAGTAGTATCAGGATGGGCAATCAGCCCCAGCATTTT. As protein: CASSIRMGNQPQHF.

The CDR3 bases are TGTGCCAGCAGTTCGACAGGTGAAGCTTTCTTT. The encoded protein is CASSSTGEAFF. The V and J genes are TRBV11-2 and TRBJ1-1; the D gene is possibly TRBD1 (6 bases). This CDR3 is 11 amino acids long. V was shortened by 6 bases and J by 7 bases, with 9 bases between the two germline ends. Germline CDR1 and CDR2: SGHAT and FQNNGV.

J is TRBJ1-4 and V is TRBV18, with 8 bases that match TRBD1. The junction had 8 bases not matched to a gene; V was cut back by 2 bases and J by 9 bases. Germline V gives CDR1 KGHSH, CDR2 LQKENI. The CDR3 loop spans 15 amino acids. CDR3: CASSPRETGDQKLFF. The DNA of the CDR3 is TGTGCCAGCTCACCAAGAGAGACAGGGGATCAAAAACTGTTTTTT.

This chain connects TRBV19 to TRBJ1-5; possible D gene TRBD1, 6 bases. The CDR3 loop spans 17 amino acids. Germline CDR1 is LNHDA and CDR2 is SQIVND (reference sequence). Trimming took off 5 bases at V and 2 bases at J, with 19 bases between the two ends. CDR3: CASSLRRGRVGNQPQHF. The CDR3 DNA is TGTGCCAGTAGTCTCAGGCGGGGGCGCGTGGGCAATCAGCCCCAGCATTTT.

The gene calls are TRBV5-1 and TRBJ2-4, with D perhaps matching TRBD1 (6 bases). Germline assignment: CDR1 SGHRS and CDR2 YFSETQ. The CDR3 consists of 14 residues. V was trimmed by 2 bases and J by 5 bases, leaving 11 bases between them. CDR3 loop: CASSLQGIENIQYF. The CDR3 DNA reads as TGCGCCAGCAGCTTACAGGGAATAGAAAACATTCAGTACTTC. The complete variable domain, with remaining parts taken from reference TRBV5-1 and TRBJ2-4, reads KAGVTQTPRYLIKTRGQQVTLSCSPISGHRSVSWYQQTPGQGLQFLFEYFSETQRNKGNFPGRFSGRQFSNSRSEMNVSTLELGDSALYLCASSLQGIENIQYFGAGTRLSVL.

The CDR3, as DNA: TGTGCCACCTCCGGGACAGGGGGAAGCTACACCTTC. Protein sequence: CATSGTGGSYTF. V usage is TRBV19 and J usage is TRBJ1-2; 11 bases fit TRBD1. V shed 10 bases, J shed 9 bases, and the junction held 7 bases outside the gene matches. The CDR3 is 12 residues long. CDR1 and CDR2 (germline): LNHDA, SQIVND (reference sequence).

The CDR3 spells CASSRSGGANEQFF. In DNA, the CDR3 is TGTGCCAGCAGCCGTAGCGGGGGGGCCAATGAGCAGTTCTTC. The chain combines TRBV3-1 (or the pseudogene TRBV3-2) with TRBJ2-1; TRBD2 matches 11 bases. Losses at the gene ends were 4 bases for V and 6 bases for J; bases not matched to a gene: 2. CDR1 and CDR2 from the germline V gene are LGHDT and YNNKEL (reference sequence). This CDR3 is built from 14 residues.

This clone has a single count. The chain recombines TRBV5-8 with TRBJ1-5, with 7 bases aligning to TRBD1. The CDR3 contains 16 residues. V was clipped by 0 bases and J by 9 bases; unmatched bases: 12. Germline loops: CDR1 SGHTS, CDR2 YDEGEE. Written as DNA, the CDR3 is TGTGCCAGCAGCTTGGTAGGAGGAGCAGGGGGGACGCCCCAGCATTTT. Translated, it gives CASSLVGGAGGTPQHF.

The chain joins TRBV10-3 to TRBJ2-3; 8 bases align to TRBD1. Germline V CDR1 and CDR2: ENHRY, SYGVKD. This CDR3 contains 18 residues. J lost 3 bases, V lost 0 bases, and 11 bases had no gene match. CDR3 DNA: TGTGCCATCAGTGAGTCGAAACGGCAGGGGGCAACGACAGATACGCAGTATTTT. Translating gives CAISESKRQGATTDTQYF.

This clone has just one count. The chain recombines TRBV19 with TRBJ1-4, with D maybe TRBD1 (6 bases). There are 13 residues in the CDR3. Germline CDR1 LNHDA, CDR2 SQIVND (reference sequence). The ends were cut back, 7 bases at V and 5 bases at J, with 11 bases in the middle. CDR3 sequence (DNA): TGTGCCAGTAATACAGGGCTAAATGAAAAACTGTTTTTT. Translated, it gives CASNTGLNEKLFF. Drawing the rest from reference TRBV19 and TRBJ1-4, the complete variable domain is DGGITQSPKYLFRKEGQNVTLSCEQNLNHDAMYWYRQDPGQGLRLIYYSQIVNDFQKGDIAEGYSVSREKKESFPLTVTSAQKNPTAFYLCASNTGLNEKLFFGSGTQLSVL.

This clone has only one observation. The chain employs TRBV7-8 and TRBJ2-1; 9 positions match TRBD1. Losses at the gene ends were 5 bases for V and 4 bases for J; bases not matched to a gene: 6. CDR3 length equals 15 residues. Germline lookup yields CDR1 SGHVS and CDR2 FQNEAQ. The CDR3 is CASSRDRGFYNEQFF. The CDR3 bases are TGTGCCAGCAGCCGAGACAGGGGGTTTTACAATGAGCAGTTCTTC. The whole variable domain, filled in from reference TRBV7-8 and TRBJ2-1, reads GAGVSQSPRYKVAKRGQDVALRCDPISGHVSLFWYQQALGQGPEFLTYFQNEAQLDKSGLPSDRFFAERPEGSVSTLKIQRTQQEDSAVYLCASSRDRGFYNEQFFGPGTRLTVL.

This clone showed up just a few times. CDR3 residues: CASSLTSHTGELFF. The CDR3 DNA reads as TGTGCCAGCAGTTTAACTAGCCACACCGGGGAGCTGTTTTTT. The rearrangement uses TRBV28 and TRBJ2-2; possible D gene TRBD2, 6 bases. Germline V gene lookup returns CDR1 MDHEN and CDR2 SYDVKM. Trimming pared 2 bases from V and 3 bases from J, leaving 7 bases between. The length of the CDR3 is 14 residues.

This chain joins TRBV5-1 and TRBJ1-3; 7 nucleotides line up with TRBD1. This CDR3 spans 16 amino acids. Germline CDR1 is SGHRS and CDR2 is YFSETQ. Germline trimming cut 0 bases from V and 3 bases from J; bases unmatched to any gene: 6. The DNA for the CDR3 is TGCGCCAGCAGCTTGGGAGGAGGGGGCGATGGAAACACCATATATTTT. Translating it yields CASSLGGGGDGNTIYF. Together with reference TRBV5-1 and TRBJ1-3, the CDR3 gives the full variable domain: KAGVTQTPRYLIKTRGQQVTLSCSPISGHRSVSWYQQTPGQGLQFLFEYFSETQRNKGNFPGRFSGRQFSNSRSEMNVSTLELGDSALYLCASSLGGGGDGNTIYFGEGSWLTVV.

This chain joins TRBV24-1 and TRBJ1-2, with D possibly matching TRBD1 (5 bases). CDR3 size: 16 residues. Germline CDR1 KGHDR, CDR2 SFDVKD. V was clipped by 3 bases and J by 4 bases, with 17 bases between them. This CDR3 reads CATSDGGTDSLYGYTF. DNA of the CDR3: TGTGCCACCAGTGATGGCGGGACCGACTCCCTCTATGGCTACACCTTC.

This sequence joins TRBV12-5 and TRBJ1-5; D call uncertain. The germline V and J ends were trimmed by 5 bases and 4 bases, with 3 bases remaining between them. Germline V gene sequence: CDR1 LGHNT, CDR2 FRNRAP. The CDR3 is made up of 11 amino acids. The CDR3 DNA sequence: TGTGCTAGTGGTCTTAATCAGCCCCAGCATTTT. Amino acid sequence: CASGLNQPQHF.

This chain links TRBV25-1 with TRBJ2-4; no firm D call. The CDR3 runs to 15 residues. CDR1 and CDR2 from the germline V gene are MGHDK and SYGVNS. Trimming removed 2 bases at V and 0 bases at J, with 8 bases between. CDR3 in DNA: TGTGCCAGCAGTGAACGCGGTTTAGCCAAAAACATTCAGTACTTC. Its protein is CASSERGLAKNIQYF.

This chain joins TRBV7-7 and TRBJ2-2; D possibly corresponds to TRBD1 (5 bases). Germline V lookup: CDR1 SSHAT, CDR2 FNYEAQ (reference sequence). CDR3 size: 15 residues. The V end lost 5 bases, the J end lost 3 bases, and 13 bases lay between the germline ends. Here the CDR3 DNA reads TGTGCCAGCAGCCTTACAGGTGCGGACACCGGGGAGCTGTTTTTT. Translated: CASSLTGADTGELFF.

A few counts support this clone. The chain couples TRBV27 to TRBJ1-1, with TRBD1 matching over 7 bases. Losses at the gene ends were 6 bases for V and 7 bases for J; bases not matched to a gene: 5. Germline CDR1 MNHEY, CDR2 SMNVEV (reference sequence). CDR3 size: 12 residues. The CDR3 DNA reads TGTGCCAGCAGCAGGGGGTCGGGTGAAGCTTTCTTT. Encoded protein: CASSRGSGEAFF.

The chain links TRBV30 to TRBJ2-5; 10 bases are a match to TRBD1. Losses at the gene ends were 0 bases for V and 4 bases for J; bases not matched to a gene: 8. The length of the CDR3 is 16 residues. Per germline, CDR1 GTSNPN and CDR2 SVGIG (reference sequence). The CDR3 loop is CAWSVGTGASAETQYF. For the CDR3, the DNA is TGTGCCTGGAGTGTGGGGACAGGGGCCAGCGCAGAGACCCAGTACTTC.

J is TRBJ2-3 and V is TRBV28; D possibly corresponds to TRBD2 (5 bases). V was shortened by 6 bases and J by 9 bases, with 13 bases between the two germline ends. The CDR3 runs 12 residues. CDR1 MDHEN and CDR2 SYDVKM come from the germline V gene. DNA of the CDR3: TGTGCCAGCAGCCTGGACCGGGGAACGCAGTATTTT. Protein sequence: CASSLDRGTQYF. Filled out from reference TRBV28 and TRBJ2-3, the complete variable domain reads DVKVTQSSRYLVKRTGEKVFLECVQDMDHENMFWYRQDPGLGLRLIYFSYDVKMKEKGDIPEGYSVSREKKERFSLILESASTNQTSMYLCASSLDRGTQYFGPGTRLTVL.

This sequence joins TRBV15 and TRBJ2-6, with a weak D call TRBD1 (6 bases). Germline-derived CDR1 and CDR2 are LNHNV and YYDKDF (reference sequence). The CDR3 length is 17 residues. Trimming removed 4 bases from V and 2 bases from J, with 15 bases in between. The CDR3 region is CATSTDRNWPGANVLTF. Here the CDR3 DNA reads TGTGCCACCAGCACCGACAGGAATTGGCCTGGGGCCAACGTCCTGACTTTC.

The V call is TRBV11-2, the J call TRBJ1-3; D remains unclear. Germline CDR1 reads SGHAT; CDR2 reads FQNNGV. The CDR3 totals 13 residues. V dropped 2 bases and J dropped 2 bases, with 4 bases sitting between them. CDR3 sequence: CASSLQAGNTIYF. In DNA, the CDR3 is TGTGCCAGCAGCTTACAGGCTGGAAACACCATATATTTT. Full variable domain (missing parts from reference TRBV11-2 and TRBJ1-3): EAGVAQSPRYKIIEKRQSVAFWCNPISGHATLYWYQQILGQGPKLLIQFQNNGVVDDSQLPKDRFSAERLKGVDSTLKIQPAKLEDSAVYLCASSLQAGNTIYFGEGSWLTVV.

J is TRBJ1-2 and V is TRBV5-8; D remains ambiguous. Germline CDR1 is SGHTS and CDR2 is YDEGEE. The CDR3 sequence is 15 residues long. V lost 4 bases, J lost 3 bases, and 16 bases lay in between. For the CDR3, the DNA is TGTGCCAGCAGCCTCCCCCGGGGTTTCGACTATGGCTACACCTTC. This gives the protein CASSLPRGFDYGYTF.

V usage is TRBV18 and J usage is TRBJ1-1, with D uncertain. The V and J ends lost 3 bases and 0 bases respectively, with 11 bases between them. CDR1 and CDR2 (germline): KGHSH, LQKENI. CDR3 length: 15 residues. In DNA form, the CDR3 reads TGTGCCAGCTCACCGAGTCTATACCTGAACACTGAAGCTTTCTTT. Amino acid sequence: CASSPSLYLNTEAFF.